The clone carrying this TCR beta chain has only one observation. Its antigen is unknown. This record belongs to a study of CD8+ T cells in alopecia areata. Study-level results: Greater clonality was observed in lesional scalp samples, especially alopecia totalis/universalis, versus normal scalp.

RNA was extracted and reverse transcribed into cDNA as the sequencing template. The protocol was immunoSEQ multiplex PCR, while the TCRdb copy is restricted to in-frame clones and leaves out a portion. The sample lists 30,000 to 40,000 clones, about three quarters occurring once. The germline V and J ends were trimmed by 1 base and 3 bases, with 14 bases remaining between them. The CDR3 length is 16 residues. CDR1 and CDR2 from the germline V gene are LGHNA and YNFKEQ. The clonotype comes from a human donor with alopecia areata. The V call is TRBV4-2, the J call TRBJ2-3; D is perhaps TRBD2 (6 bases). The sample consisted of NKG2D-low CD8+ T cells sorted from blood. The CDR3 here is CASSQAERVETDTQYF. CDR3 bases: TGTGCCAGCAGCCAAGCAGAGCGGGTGGAGACAGATACGCAGTATTTT.